This paragraph reports one T cell receptor (beta chain). The antigen remains undetermined. Use of 60 Vbeta and 13 Jbeta primers characterized the PCR. Produced via immunoSEQ multiplex PCR; TCRdb's table is partial and in-frame only. The sample records about 210,000 clones, roughly 83% being singletons. V was pared by 4 bases and J by 4 bases, with 15 bases of the junction left unmatched. The CDR3 extends over 17 amino acids. Germline V gene lookup returns CDR1 SGHTA and CDR2 FQGNSA. The entry originates in a study of cytomegalovirus exposure and HLA in healthy donors. About the study: Around 79 million unique TCRs, all from HLA-typed donors, were included in an early release of the data. Study-level findings and limits: The study listed 164 cytomegalovirus-associated TCR beta chains. Donors were assumed by presence/absence analyses to have roughly uniform sequencing depth.

The material sequenced was PBMCs. The clonotype comes from a male donor in good health and CMV-seropositive. The chain links TRBV7-2 to TRBJ2-5; 7 bases are shared with TRBD2. In DNA form, the CDR3 reads TGTGCCAGCAGCTATGGGGCTCGTGCGGCGGGAGTAGAGACCCAGTACTTC. It translates to CASSYGARAAGVETQYF. The full variable domain, completed using reference TRBV7-2 and TRBJ2-5, is GAGVSQSPSNKVTEKGKDVELRCDPISGHTALYWYRQSLGQGLEFLIYFQGNSAPDKSGLPSDRFSAERTGGSVSTLTIQRTQQEDSAVYLCASSYGARAAGVETQYFGPGTRLLVL.